This record concerns one T cell receptor (beta chain) sequence. No antigen is known for it. The CDR3 contains 16 residues. Germline V gene data show CDR1 as SGHTA and CDR2 as FQGTGA. The trim removed 2 bases at V and 0 bases at J, leaving 3 bases unmatched. These data belong to a study of T cell responses to AZD1222 COVID-19 vaccine. General study results and limits: Among vaccine-associated CD4 TCRs, coverage spanned spike, with dominance at 160-218 and 743-854. A mostly white British donor set with more females was recruited, and clonal diversity was possibly underestimated. Once two AZD1222 doses were given, Spike-specific TCR breadth and depth went up.

TCRdb's copy holds only in-frame clones and misses some; the assay was immunoSEQ multiplex PCR. Of 90,000 to 120,000 clones detected, more than 75% appear once; the ten largest clones hold 20% to 25%. Sequenced here: peripheral blood, sampled on day 0 of AZD1222 vaccination. V and J are TRBV7-3 and TRBJ2-3; 9 bases line up with TRBD1. The TCR was taken from an adult in good health. The CDR3 sequence: CASSLLTGGSTDTQYF. The CDR3 bases are TGTGCCAGCAGCTTACTGACAGGGGGTAGCACAGATACGCAGTATTTT.